These T cell receptor beta chains were read from a single sample in a study of T-cell reconstitution after alpha-beta-depleted transplantation in children. MiXCR, run by TCRdb on the PCR reads, gives a single entry per CDR3 protein. The table lists almost 500,000 distinct CDR3 sequences, under 12% of them singletons. This specimen was PBMCs, taken before TCRalphabeta/CD19-depleted stem cell transplant. Receptors were obtained from a child between 2 and 9 years old with inherited bone marrow failure, due to receive a stem cell transplant. The CDR3 runs from the conserved cysteine through the conserved F or W. A D gene is named only where the DNA matches it firmly. Size values are once, few and many counts, or a class for expanded clones, and some rows have none.

d_gene	v_gene	j_gene	abundance	CDR3aa	CDR3nt
TRBD2	TRBV2	TRBJ2-5	few	CASSERSGRPPQETQYF	TGTGCCAGCAGTGAAAGAAGCGGGAGGCCCCCCCAAGAGACCCAGTACTTC
TRBD2	TRBV7-6	TRBJ2-7	many	CASSLYASGRAPYEQYF	TGTGCCAGCAGCTTATACGCTAGCGGGAGGGCCCCGTACGAGCAGTACTTC
TRBD2	TRBV28	TRBJ2-1	many	CASSSPSGSGYNEQFF	TGTGCCAGCAGTTCCCCTAGCGGGAGCGGTTACAATGAGCAGTTCTTC
NA	TRBV12-3/TRBV12-4	TRBJ1-2	NA	CAFCLEGWEAPNYGYTF	TGTGCCTTCTGTTTAGAGGGGTGGGAGGCCCCTAACTATGGCTACACCTTC
TRBD2	TRBV28	TRBJ2-1	many	CASSVGLAGAEQFF	TGTGCCAGCAGTGTAGGACTAGCGGGGGCTGAGCAGTTCTTC
NA	TRBV7-2	TRBJ2-5	many	CASSPTIKETQYF	TGTGCCAGCAGCCCCACGATAAAAGAGACCCAGTACTTC
NA	TRBV12-3/TRBV12-4	TRBJ2-4	many	CASSFNSWNIQYF	TGTGCCAGCAGTTTTAATAGTTGGAACATTCAGTACTTC
TRBD1	TRBV27	TRBJ1-2	NA	CASSVTGVGGYTF	TGTGCCAGCAGCGTAACAGGGGTCGGAGGCTACACCTTC
NA	TRBV5-5	TRBJ2-2	many	CASSLAWGTGELFF	TGTGCCAGCAGCTTGGCTTGGGGGACCGGGGAGCTGTTTTTT
TRBD1	TRBV12-3/TRBV12-4	TRBJ2-7	many	CASSSGQGSSEQYF	TGTGCCAGCAGTTCCGGACAGGGGAGTTCCGAGCAGTACTTC
TRBD2	TRBV20-1	TRBJ2-1	NA	CSARVRGLAGDEQFF	TGCAGTGCTAGAGTGAGGGGACTAGCGGGAGATGAGCAGTTCTTC
NA	TRBV20-1	TRBJ2-7	many	CSARPDTSPEQYF	TGCAGTGCTAGGCCCGATACTAGCCCTGAGCAGTACTTC
NA	TRBV6-1	TRBJ2-1	many	CASSEGGSYEQFF	TGTGCCAGCAGTGAAGGGGGGTCGTATGAGCAGTTCTTC
NA	TRBV7-9	TRBJ2-7	many	CASRGQLSSYEQYF	TGTGCCAGCAGAGGGCAATTGAGCTCCTACGAGCAGTACTTC
TRBD2	TRBV5-5	TRBJ2-3	many	CASSLWEGGTDTQYF	TGTGCCAGCAGCTTGTGGGAGGGAGGCACAGATACGCAGTATTTT
NA	TRBV12-3/TRBV12-4	TRBJ1-1	NA	CASSRTQTEAFF	TGTGCCAGCAGCCGGACTCAAACTGAAGCTTTCTTT
TRBD1	TRBV10-3	TRBJ2-2	many	CAISEVVTGTGPGELFF	TGTGCCATCAGTGAGGTCGTAACCGGGACAGGGCCCGGGGAGCTGTTTTTT
TRBD2	TRBV4-3	TRBJ2-1	many	CASSPRLAPFNEQFF	TGCGCCAGCAGCCCGAGACTAGCGCCCTTCAATGAGCAGTTCTTC
TRBD2	TRBV7-6	TRBJ2-2	few	CASSLALSGKDTGELFF	TGTGCCAGCAGCTTAGCGCTGAGCGGGAAGGACACCGGGGAGCTGTTTTTT
NA	TRBV11-1	TRBJ1-1	NA	CASSQTWLDTEAFF	TGTGCCAGCAGCCAGACATGGCTTGACACTGAAGCTTTCTTT
NA	TRBV27	TRBJ2-3	NA	CASSWAVGTDTQYF	TGTGCCAGCAGTTGGGCAGTCGGCACAGATACGCAGTATTTT
NA	TRBV14	TRBJ1-1	NA	CASSHWTAPEAFF	TGTGCCAGCAGCCACTGGACAGCCCCAGAAGCTTTCTTT
NA	TRBV3-1	TRBJ2-7	many	CASSQFDLAEQYF	TGTGCCAGCAGCCAATTTGACTTAGCCGAGCAGTACTTC
NA	TRBV10-3	TRBJ2-2	many	CATLAAPWGTGELFF	TGTGCCACCTTAGCGGCGCCCTGGGGCACCGGGGAGCTGTTTTTT
TRBD1	TRBV2	TRBJ2-7	NA	CASAKQGALDEQYF	TGTGCCAGCGCCAAACAGGGGGCCTTAGACGAGCAGTACTTC
NA	TRBV28	TRBJ2-7	many	CASRYHGGLYEQYF	TGTGCCAGCAGGTATCACGGCGGACTCTACGAGCAGTACTTC
NA	TRBV12-3/TRBV12-4	TRBJ1-1	many	CASTPRANTEAFF	TGTGCCAGCACCCCCAGAGCAAACACTGAAGCTTTCTTT
NA	TRBV4-1	TRBJ1-2	NA	CASSKISSPSIGGYTF	TGCGCCAGCAGCAAAATTTCGTCCCCTTCTATTGGAGGCTACACCTTC
NA	TRBV5-1	TRBJ2-3	many	CATAGTTTDTQYF	TGCGCCACTGCAGGGACCACAACAGATACGCAGTATTTT
NA	TRBV12-3/TRBV12-4	TRBJ2-2	many	CASSPIDGELFF	TGTGCCAGCAGCCCTATTGACGGGGAGCTGTTTTTT
NA	TRBV15	TRBJ2-1	NA	CATSKSNRALYNEQFF	TGTGCCACCAGCAAATCTAACAGGGCCCTCTACAATGAGCAGTTCTTC
TRBD1	TRBV6-5	TRBJ2-2	NA	CASSSDRGRIFELFF	TGTGCCAGCAGTTCCGACAGGGGCCGGATATTTGAGCTGTTTTTT
NA	TRBV30	TRBJ2-7	many	CAWTVSSSYEQYF	TGTGCCTGGACTGTCTCGAGCTCCTACGAGCAGTACTTC
TRBD2	TRBV10-3	TRBJ2-3	NA	CAISESREGRGDTQYF	TGTGCCATCAGTGAGTCGCGGGAGGGCCGTGGTGATACGCAGTATTTT
NA	TRBV10-3	TRBJ2-7	many	CAISADRSYEQYF	TGTGCCATCAGTGCAGACAGGTCCTACGAGCAGTACTTC
TRBD2	TRBV11-2	TRBJ2-7	many	CASSLVLTSGASGEQYF	TGTGCCAGCAGCTTAGTGTTGACTAGCGGAGCTTCGGGGGAGCAGTACTTC
NA	TRBV29-1	TRBJ1-2	NA	CSVGSLRGGYTF	TGCAGCGTTGGGTCTCTCAGGGGCGGCTACACCTTC
TRBD1	TRBV10-2	TRBJ2-7	many	CASSYRDRGYEQYF	TGCGCCAGCAGTTACCGGGACAGGGGATACGAGCAGTACTTC
TRBD1	TRBV6-1	TRBJ1-4	many	CASSSDREWREKLFF	TGTGCCAGCAGTAGCGACAGGGAGTGGAGGGAAAAACTGTTTTTT